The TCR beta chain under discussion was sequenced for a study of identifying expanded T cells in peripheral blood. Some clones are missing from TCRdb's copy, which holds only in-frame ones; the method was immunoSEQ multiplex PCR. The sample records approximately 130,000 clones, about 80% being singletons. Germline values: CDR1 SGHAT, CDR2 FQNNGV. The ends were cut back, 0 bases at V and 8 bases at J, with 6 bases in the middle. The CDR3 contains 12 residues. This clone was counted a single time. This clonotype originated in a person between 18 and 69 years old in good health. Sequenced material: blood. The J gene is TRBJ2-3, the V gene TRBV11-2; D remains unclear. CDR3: CASSLDWGTQYF. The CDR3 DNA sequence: TGTGCCAGCAGCTTAGATTGGGGTACGCAGTATTTT.